Shown below are 4 T cell receptor beta chains from a single sample sequenced in a study of CD8+ T cells in alopecia areata. Following extraction, RNA underwent reverse transcription to cDNA, which served as the sequencing template. Data came from immunoSEQ multiplex PCR; TCRdb stores just in-frame clones and leaves some out. The sample holds 100,000 or so clones, 55% to 70% seen once. The treatment was: oral pan-JAK inhibitor, 5-10 mg twice daily. Material: CD8+ T cells sorted from blood, obtained between weeks 55 and 65, from a patient treated with tofacitinib. The receptors come from a human donor with alopecia areata.

The table lists this clone with a few counts. The rearrangement links TRBV4-1 to TRBJ2-5; 14 positions agree with TRBD2. V was clipped by 0 bases and J by 2 bases; unmatched bases: 8. Germline V gene data show CDR1 as MGHRA and CDR2 as YSYEKL. The CDR3 has 19 residues. The CDR3 here is CASSQDSPTSGGEQETQYF. In DNA form, the CDR3 reads TGCGCCAGCAGCCAAGATTCCCCGACTAGCGGGGGGGAACAAGAGACCCAGTACTTC.

This clone was detected only once. This chain joins TRBV30 and TRBJ1-5; D remains ambiguous. V was shortened by 3 bases and J by 1 base, with 7 bases between the two germline ends. The CDR3 contains 13 residues. The germline V gene encodes CDR1 GTSNPN and CDR2 SVGIG (reference sequence). The CDR3 nucleotides are TGTGCCTGGAGCATGGGGAGCAATCAGCCCCAGCATTTT. Its translation is CAWSMGSNQPQHF.

The rearrangement links TRBV4-1 to TRBJ2-7, with 9 bases lining up with TRBD2. Germline-derived CDR1 and CDR2 are MGHRA and YSYEKL. With 1 base clipped from V and 2 bases from J, the junction kept 3 bases outside the gene matches. The CDR3 runs 15 residues. The CDR3 sequence is CASSQGAGGTYEQYF. The CDR3 DNA reads TGCGCCAGCAGCCAAGGGGCGGGGGGGACCTACGAGCAGTACTTC.

The J gene is TRBJ2-3, the V gene TRBV2; D is uncertain. V dropped 8 bases and J dropped 11 bases, with 14 bases sitting between them. The V gene's germline CDR1 is SNHLY and CDR2 FYNNEI. The CDR3 totals 11 residues. The CDR3 nucleotides read TGTGCCAGCCTGGACCCACACAGGCAGTATTTT. Protein sequence: CASLDPHRQYF.